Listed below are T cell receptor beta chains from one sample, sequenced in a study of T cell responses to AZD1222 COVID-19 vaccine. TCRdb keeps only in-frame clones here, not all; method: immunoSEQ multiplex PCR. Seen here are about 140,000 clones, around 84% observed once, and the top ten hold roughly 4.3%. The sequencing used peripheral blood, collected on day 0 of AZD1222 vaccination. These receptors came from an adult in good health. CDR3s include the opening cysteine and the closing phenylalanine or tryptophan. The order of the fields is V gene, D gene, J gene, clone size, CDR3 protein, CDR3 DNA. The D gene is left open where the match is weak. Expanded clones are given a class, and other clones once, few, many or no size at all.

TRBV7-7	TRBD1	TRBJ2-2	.	CASRKTGGNTGELFF	TGTGCTAGCAGGAAAACAGGGGGCAATACCGGGGAGCTGTTTTTT
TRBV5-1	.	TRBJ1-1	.	CASSLLWGNTEAFF	TGCGCCAGCAGCCTCTTGTGGGGGAACACTGAAGCTTTCTTT
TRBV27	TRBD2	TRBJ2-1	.	CASSLSTSGSYNEQFF	TGTGCCAGCAGTTTATCGACTAGCGGGTCTTACAATGAGCAGTTCTTC
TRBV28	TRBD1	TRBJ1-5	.	CASSKWTGGGNQPQHF	TGTGCCAGCAGTAAATGGACAGGCGGGGGGAATCAGCCCCAGCATTTT
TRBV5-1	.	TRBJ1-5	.	CASSGGGNQPQHF	TGCGCCAGCTCCGGTGGGGGCAATCAGCCCCAGCATTTT
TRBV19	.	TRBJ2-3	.	CASSMGYPTDTQYF	TGTGCCAGTAGTATGGGATACCCCACAGATACGCAGTATTTT
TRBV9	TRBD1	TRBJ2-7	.	CASSVGTGDYEQYF	TGTGCCAGCAGCGTTGGGACAGGAGATTACGAGCAGTACTTC
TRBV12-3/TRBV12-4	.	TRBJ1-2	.	CASSLEGEYGYTF	TGTGCCAGCAGTTTGGAGGGGGAGTATGGCTACACCTTC
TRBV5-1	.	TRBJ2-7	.	CASSPLPDRPREQYF	TGCGCCAGCAGCCCTCTACCAGACAGGCCTCGCGAGCAGTACTTC
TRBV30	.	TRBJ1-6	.	CAWSNGGANYNSPLHF	TGTGCCTGGAGTAACGGGGGGGCTAACTACAATTCACCCCTCCACTTT
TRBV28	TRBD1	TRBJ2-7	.	CASRPARGRGHEQYF	TGTGCCAGCAGACCCGCCCGTGGCAGGGGGCACGAGCAGTACTTC
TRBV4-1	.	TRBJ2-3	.	CASSQDWQAQYF	TGCGCCAGCAGCCAAGATTGGCAAGCGCAGTATTTT
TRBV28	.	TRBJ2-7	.	CASSLSGITYEQYF	TGTGCCAGCAGTTTATCGGGGATTACTTACGAGCAGTACTTC
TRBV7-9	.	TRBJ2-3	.	CASSPRGGDTDTQYF	TGTGCCAGCAGCCCCCGGGGCGGGGACACAGATACGCAGTATTTT
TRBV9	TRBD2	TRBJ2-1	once	CASSFQTSGDNEQFF	TGTGCCAGCAGCTTCCAGACTAGCGGGGACAATGAGCAGTTCTTC
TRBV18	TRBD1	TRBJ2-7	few	CASSPDRVRYEQYF	TGTGCCAGCTCACCGGACAGGGTTCGGTACGAGCAGTACTTC
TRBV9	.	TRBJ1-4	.	CASSAPNPGTTAEKLFF	TGTGCCAGCAGCGCTCCTAACCCCGGGACAACGGCTGAAAAACTGTTTTTT
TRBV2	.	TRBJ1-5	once	CASNPQSNQPQHF	TGTGCCAGCAATCCACAGAGCAATCAGCCCCAGCATTTT
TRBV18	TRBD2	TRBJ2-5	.	CASSPPTSRETQYF	TGTGCCAGCTCACCACCGACTAGCAGAGAGACCCAGTACTTC
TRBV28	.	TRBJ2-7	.	CASSGDAYEQYF	TGTGCCAGCAGTGGGGATGCCTACGAGCAGTACTTC
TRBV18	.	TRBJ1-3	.	CASSPENTIYF	TGTGCCAGCTCACCCGAAAACACCATATATTTT
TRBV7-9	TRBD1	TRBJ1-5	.	CASSFGQGTVSNQPQHF	TGTGCCAGCAGCTTTGGACAGGGGACGGTTAGCAATCAGCCCCAGCATTTT
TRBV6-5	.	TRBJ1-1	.	CASTYRASGEAFF	TGTGCCAGCACTTACAGGGCTAGCGGTGAAGCTTTCTTT
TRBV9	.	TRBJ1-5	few	CASSVGADHNQPQHF	TGTGCCAGCAGCGTTGGGGCAGACCACAATCAGCCCCAGCATTTT
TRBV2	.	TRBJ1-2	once	CASSEEGIYGYTF	TGTGCCAGCAGTGAGGAGGGCATCTATGGCTACACCTTC
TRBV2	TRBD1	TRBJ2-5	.	CAGDRGRSETQYF	TGTGCCGGGGACAGGGGGCGATCGGAGACCCAGTACTTC
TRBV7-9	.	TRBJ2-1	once	CASSFPDSRNEQFF	TGTGCCAGCAGCTTCCCGGACAGCCGCAATGAGCAGTTCTTC
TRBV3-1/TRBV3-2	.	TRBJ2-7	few	CASSPPGTYEQYF	TGTGCCAGCAGCCCCCCTGGTACCTACGAGCAGTACTTC
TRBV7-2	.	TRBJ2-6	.	CASSLGRGSGANVLTF	TGTGCCAGCAGCTTAGGCAGGGGTTCTGGGGCCAACGTCCTGACTTTC
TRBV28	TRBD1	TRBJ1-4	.	CASSPTGLEEKLFF	TGTGCCAGCAGTCCGACAGGGTTGGAGGAAAAACTGTTTTTT
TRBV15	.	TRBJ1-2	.	CATEAGGGYGYTF	TGTGCCACCGAGGCTGGCGGCGGCTATGGCTACACCTTC
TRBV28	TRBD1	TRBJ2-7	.	CASSSRRTGLYEQYF	TGTGCCAGCAGTTCCCGTAGGACAGGGCTCTACGAGCAGTACTTC
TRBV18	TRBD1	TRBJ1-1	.	CASSLGQGATMNTEAFF	TGTGCCAGCTCACTCGGACAGGGGGCGACCATGAACACTGAAGCTTTCTTT
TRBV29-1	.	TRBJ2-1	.	CSVEGQGSSYNEQFF	TGCAGCGTTGAAGGTCAGGGAAGCTCCTACAATGAGCAGTTCTTC
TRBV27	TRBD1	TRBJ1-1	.	CASRQGLMNTEAFF	TGTGCCAGTCGACAGGGGCTAATGAACACTGAAGCTTTCTTT
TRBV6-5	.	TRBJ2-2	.	CASSYDSGTGELFF	TGTGCCAGCAGTTACGACAGTGGCACCGGGGAGCTGTTTTTT
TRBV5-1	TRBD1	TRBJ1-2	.	CASSLDQGEVYGYTF	TGCGCCAGCAGCTTGGATCAGGGGGAGGTCTATGGCTACACCTTC